The present TCR beta chain was sequenced within a study of a mutant IDH1 vaccine in newly diagnosed glioma. Across the study: Vaccinations, eight in total, occurred in weeks 1, 3, 5, 7, 11, 15, 19, 23. Pretreatment consisted of radiotherapy, temozolomide, or both, with most receiving both.

Clones were read by immunoSEQ multiplex PCR, and TCRdb kept only the in-frame ones, dropping some. The repertoire holds 100,000 to 120,000 clones, about nine tenths seen once, with 0.55% to 0.7% in the top ten. Germline V gene lookup returns CDR1 MDHEN and CDR2 SYDVKM. The CDR3 extends over 14 amino acids. V lost 5 bases to trimming and J lost 3 bases, with 11 bases between them. This sample's time point: week 11, during vaccination. Each dose of the vaccine consisted of 300 ug of mutant IDH1 20-mer peptide, with topical imiquimod. About this clone itself: Its antigen is undetermined.

The sequenced sample was PBMCs, obtained from a glioma patient whose treatment included an IDH1 peptide vaccine. The source of this sequence is a woman aged 45-59 years with glioma. V gene TRBV28 combines with J gene TRBJ1-5; D is ambiguous. The CDR3 DNA is TGTGCCAGCAGTAACGACGCTTACAATCAGCCCCAGCATTTT. Translation gives CASSNDAYNQPQHF.